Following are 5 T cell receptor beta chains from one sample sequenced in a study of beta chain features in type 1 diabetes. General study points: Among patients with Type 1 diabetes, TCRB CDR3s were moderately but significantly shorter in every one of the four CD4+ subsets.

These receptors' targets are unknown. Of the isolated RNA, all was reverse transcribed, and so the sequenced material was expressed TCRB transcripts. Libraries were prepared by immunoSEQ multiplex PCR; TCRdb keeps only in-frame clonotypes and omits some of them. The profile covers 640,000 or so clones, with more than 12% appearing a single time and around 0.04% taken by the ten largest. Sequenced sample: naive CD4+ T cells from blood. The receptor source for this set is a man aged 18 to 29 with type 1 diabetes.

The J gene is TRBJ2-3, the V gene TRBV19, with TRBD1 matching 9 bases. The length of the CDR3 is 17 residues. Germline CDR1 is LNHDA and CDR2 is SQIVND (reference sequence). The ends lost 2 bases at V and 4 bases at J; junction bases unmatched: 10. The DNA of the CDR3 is TGTGCCAGTAGTATAAGAGGTCGGGACAGGGCTGCAGATACGCAGTATTTT. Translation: CASSIRGRDRAADTQYF.

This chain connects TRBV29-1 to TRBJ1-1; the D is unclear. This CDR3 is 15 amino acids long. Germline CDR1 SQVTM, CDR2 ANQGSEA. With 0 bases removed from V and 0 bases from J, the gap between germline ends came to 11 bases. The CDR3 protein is CSVEDPSEVNTEAFF. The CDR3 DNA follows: TGCAGCGTTGAAGATCCATCTGAAGTGAACACTGAAGCTTTCTTT.

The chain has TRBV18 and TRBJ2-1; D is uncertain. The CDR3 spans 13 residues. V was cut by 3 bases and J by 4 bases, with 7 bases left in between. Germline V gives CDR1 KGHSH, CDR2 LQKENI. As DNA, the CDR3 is TGTGCCAGCTCACCCTCACAGTACAATGAGCAGTTCTTC. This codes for CASSPSQYNEQFF.

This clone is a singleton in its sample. The CDR3 sequence is CASSPGWQSGNQPQHF. The CDR3 coding sequence is TGTGCCAGTAGCCCCGGGTGGCAGAGTGGCAATCAGCCCCAGCATTTT. The chain recombines TRBV19 with TRBJ1-5; D ambiguous. The V gene lost 6 bases and the J gene lost 2 bases, with 17 bases spanning the gap. Germline V gives CDR1 LNHDA, CDR2 SQIVND (reference sequence). This CDR3 is 16 amino acids long.

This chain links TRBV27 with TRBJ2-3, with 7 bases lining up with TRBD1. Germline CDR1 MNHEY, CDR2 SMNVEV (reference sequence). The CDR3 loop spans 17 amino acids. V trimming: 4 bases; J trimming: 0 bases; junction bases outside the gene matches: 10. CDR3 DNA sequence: TGTGCCAGCAGTTCATACAGGGGATCTGCTAGCACAGATACGCAGTATTTT. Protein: CASSSYRGSASTDTQYF.